Shown below are 22 T cell receptor beta chains from a single sample sequenced in a study of T cells after yellow fever vaccination. In TCRdb, the 5' RACE reads were re-called with MiXCR into one record per CDR3 protein. The data show 170,000 or so distinct CDR3 sequences, roughly 6.4% seen once. The source material was CD4+ T cells sorted from PBMCs, sampled on the day of the first yellow fever vaccination. These receptors came from a man aged 18 to 30 who received the YFV17D yellow fever vaccine.

This clonotype showed up many times. V and J are TRBV20-1 and TRBJ2-3, with D uncertain. V shed 4 bases and J shed 0 bases, with 5 bases lying between them. Germline CDR1 reads DFQATT; CDR2 reads SNEGSKA (reference sequence). The CDR3 length is 12 residues. The CDR3 reads CSATTSTDTQYF. CDR3 in DNA: TGCAGTGCTACTACCAGCACAGATACGCAGTATTTT.

Ten or more counts support this clonotype. The J gene is TRBJ2-5, the V gene TRBV7-8, with D possibly TRBD2 on 6 matching bases. CDR3 size: 17 residues. Trimming pared 1 base from V and 7 bases from J, leaving 22 bases between. CDR1 SGHVS and CDR2 FQNEAQ come from the germline V gene. The CDR3: CASSLDLLARGEGTQYF. The CDR3 DNA is TGTGCCAGCAGCTTAGATCTACTAGCCCGCGGCGAAGGGACCCAGTACTTC.

This clonotype has at least ten counts. V is TRBV5-1 and J is TRBJ2-1, with D possibly being TRBD1 (6 bases). V dropped 5 bases and J dropped 6 bases, with 21 bases sitting between them. Per germline, CDR1 SGHRS and CDR2 YFSETQ. CDR3 length equals 16 residues. The CDR3 DNA follows: TGCGCCAGCAGTTACCGCCGGACACGACAGGCCAATGAGCAGTTCTTC. Its translation is CASSYRRTRQANEQFF.

This clonotype was found a few times. The V gene is TRBV20-1, the J gene TRBJ2-7; D might be TRBD2 (6 bases). CDR3 length: 14 residues. The V end was cut by 6 bases, the J end by 4 bases, with 19 bases between. Per germline, CDR1 DFQATT and CDR2 SNEGSKA (reference sequence). CDR3 amino acids: CSARPGTDYYEQYF. For the CDR3, the DNA is TGCAGTGCCAGACCCGGGACGGACTATTACGAGCAGTACTTC.

The table lists this clonotype with many counts. The genes are TRBV4-1 and TRBJ1-5; D remains ambiguous. Germline loops: CDR1 MGHRA, CDR2 YSYEKL. With 1 base removed from V and 0 bases from J, the gap between germline ends came to 7 bases. The CDR3 is 15 amino acids. CDR3 in DNA: TGCGCCAGCAGCCAAGGGTGGGGTAGCAATCAGCCCCAGCATTTT. Amino acid sequence: CASSQGWGSNQPQHF.

CDR3 in amino acids: CSAPPLAGGRDTQYF. DNA for the CDR3: TGCAGTGCTCCACCACTAGCGGGGGGGCGCGATACGCAGTATTTT. The rearrangement uses TRBV20-1 and TRBJ2-3, with 13 bases aligning to TRBD2. Looked up from germline, CDR1 is DFQATT and CDR2 is SNEGSKA (reference sequence). The CDR3 has 15 residues. The ends lost 5 bases at V and 6 bases at J; junction bases unmatched: 8.

This clonotype showed up many times. Compared with germline, one end of the junction differs, possibly owing to a read error. This chain connects TRBV12-3 or TRBV12-4 to TRBJ1-3, with D uncertain. The CDR3 is 13 amino acids. The CDR3 DNA is TGTGCCAGCAGCTTAGCAGCAGCGGCCACCATATATTTT. Protein product: CASSLAAAATIYF.

In its sample, this clonotype was seen many times. V gene TRBV27 combines with J gene TRBJ1-1; 8 nucleotides agree with TRBD1. Trimming took 3 bases from V and 4 from J; bases not matched to a gene: 7. This CDR3 is 15 amino acids long. CDR1 is MNHEY and CDR2 is SMNVEV in the germline V gene (reference sequence). The CDR3 bases are TGTGCCAGCAGTTTCCGGACAGGGTTGATCACTGAAGCTTTCTTT. Its translation: CASSFRTGLITEAFF.

This clonotype was detected a few times. The chain combines TRBV5-1 with TRBJ2-5; D might be TRBD1 or TRBD2, each matching 5 bases. Trimming cost V 3 bases and J 5 bases, with 14 bases left between them. Looked up from germline, CDR1 is SGHRS and CDR2 is YFSETQ. This CDR3 is 14 amino acids long. CDR3 protein: CASSWDRGSETQYF. In nucleotides, the CDR3 is TGCGCCAGCAGCTGGGACCGGGGTTCGGAGACCCAGTACTTC.

The chain couples TRBV3-1 to TRBJ1-1; D call uncertain. CDR3 length: 12 amino acids. Germline CDR1 is LGHDT and CDR2 is YNNKEL (reference sequence). Deletions cut 0 bases from V and 7 bases from J, with 6 bases between. CDR3 in amino acids: CASSQDRFEAFF. The DNA for the CDR3 is TGTGCCAGCAGCCAAGATAGGTTTGAAGCTTTCTTT.

The genes are TRBV6-5 and TRBJ1-1; 8 bases agree with TRBD1. The CDR3 extends over 16 amino acids. The V gene end was trimmed by 3 bases and the J gene end by 1 base; junction bases not matched to a gene: 7. Per germline, CDR1 MNHEY and CDR2 SVGAGI. CDR3 bases: TGTGCCAGCAGTTATAGCCCCGGGACAGGGAACACTGAAGCTTTCTTT. It translates to CASSYSPGTGNTEAFF.

A remark on this clonotype: Possible read error: a much larger clone is one base away. J is TRBJ2-3 and V is TRBV29-1; 8 bases align to TRBD1. The CDR3 length is 12 residues. CDR1 and CDR2 from the germline V gene are SQVTM and ANQGSEA. The CDR3 DNA sequence: TGCAGCCTTGACAGGGGAGCAGATACGCAGTATTTT. Translating gives CSLDRGADTQYF.

This clonotype was detected ten times or more. The chain is built from TRBV6-5 and TRBJ1-3; D uncertain. Trimming removed 5 bases at V and 1 base at J, with 6 bases between. This CDR3 is built from 13 residues. Germline assignment: CDR1 MNHEY and CDR2 SVGAGI. The DNA for the CDR3 is TGTGCCAGCAGTCCCGTATCTGGAAACACCATATATTTT. Translation gives CASSPVSGNTIYF.

V and J are TRBV5-1 and TRBJ1-2; the D gene is possibly TRBD1 (6 bases). Trimming took 4 bases from V and 1 from J, leaving 14 bases between them. The CDR3 totals 15 residues. The germline V gene has CDR1 SGHRS and CDR2 YFSETQ. The CDR3 loop is CASSPNVGHNYGYTF. CDR3 in DNA: TGCGCCAGCAGCCCCAATGTGGGACATAACTATGGCTACACCTTC.

There are many counts of this clonotype. This chain connects TRBV16 to TRBJ1-2, with D unresolved. The ends were cut back, 4 bases at V and 7 bases at J, with 22 bases in the middle. This CDR3 is built from 16 residues. Germline V gives CDR1 KGHSY, CDR2 FQNENV. CDR3 nucleotides: TGTGCCAGCAGCCTCCGATCAATAGGCCCCCCCCGTGGCTACACCTTC. Amino acids: CASSLRSIGPPRGYTF.

The J gene is TRBJ1-1, the V gene TRBV6-1, with D perhaps TRBD1 (6 bases). The germline gives CDR1 MNHNS, CDR2 SASEGT. This CDR3 contains 15 residues. V was cut by 7 bases and J by 0 bases, with 15 bases left in between. CDR3 loop: CASKSTGAMNTEAFF. CDR3 nucleotides: TGTGCCAGCAAGTCGACAGGTGCCATGAACACTGAAGCTTTCTTT.

This clonotype was seen repeatedly, ten times or more. This chain connects TRBV5-1 to TRBJ2-3; possibly TRBD1 for D (6 bases). From germline, CDR1 is SGHRS and CDR2 YFSETQ. The CDR3 runs 17 residues. The V gene lost 5 bases and the J gene lost 0 bases, with 19 bases spanning the gap. CDR3 amino acids: CASRSILDRRSTDTQYF. CDR3 nucleotides: TGCGCCAGCAGATCAATACTAGACAGGCGGAGCACAGATACGCAGTATTTT.

This clonotype was counted between two and nine times. The chain carries TRBV4-1 and TRBJ1-2; 7 nucleotides agree with TRBD1. Germline V CDR1 and CDR2: MGHRA, YSYEKL. This CDR3 contains 16 residues. J was trimmed by 4 bases and V by 2 bases; bases with no gene match: 10. CDR3 nucleotides: TGCGCCAGCAGCCAAACCCCGTGGACAGGCATCTATGGCTACACCTTC. Translating it yields CASSQTPWTGIYGYTF.

At least ten counts were recorded for this clonotype. The J gene is TRBJ2-7, the V gene TRBV6-2 or TRBV6-3; tentative D call: TRBD2 (6 bases). Between the trimmed V and J ends, which lost 8 bases and 0 bases, there was a span of 8 bases. The CDR3 consists of 12 residues. CDR1 is MNHEY and CDR2 is SVGEGT in the germline V gene. The CDR3 spells CASAGGSYEQYV. The CDR3 region has the DNA TGTGCCAGCGCCGGGGGCTCCTACGAGCAGTACGTC.

This clonotype was recorded many times. CDR3 protein: CASSLGGVADTQYF. CDR3 in DNA: TGTGCCAGCAGCTTGGGCGGGGTGGCAGATACGCAGTATTTT. The V call is TRBV11-3, the J call TRBJ2-3; tentatively, D is TRBD2 (6 bases). V was clipped by 3 bases and J by 4 bases, with 11 bases between them. The germline V gene encodes CDR1 SGHNT and CDR2 YENEEA. This CDR3 is 14 amino acids long. Drawing the rest from reference TRBV11-3 and TRBJ2-3, the complete variable domain is EAGVVQSPRYKIIEKKQPVAFWCNPISGHNTLYWYLQNLGQGPELLIRYENEEAVDDSQLPKDRFSAERLKGVDSTLKIQPAELGDSAVYLCASSLGGVADTQYFGPGTRLTVL.

This clonotype was recorded at least ten times. V is TRBV7-9 and J is TRBJ2-3, with 10 bases lining up with TRBD2. The CDR3 is 17 residues long. Trimming at V came to 5 bases and at J to 3 bases, leaving 11 bases not matched to a gene. The germline CDR1 and CDR2 sequences are SEHNR and FQNEAQ (reference sequence). CDR3 in amino acids: CASSAKASGGGTDTQYF. As DNA, the CDR3 is TGTGCCAGCAGCGCAAAGGCTAGCGGGGGAGGGACAGATACGCAGTATTTT.

This clonotype has only a few counts. V is TRBV7-2 and J is TRBJ2-7, with a possible D match to TRBD2 (6 bases). In germline, CDR1 is SGHTA, CDR2 FQGNSA. V lost 9 bases to trimming and J lost 3 bases, with 24 bases between them. The CDR3 is made up of 16 amino acids. The DNA for the CDR3 is TGTGCCAGAATTCTTGCGGGGACTCTAACCTTCTACGAGCAGTACTTC. This translates into CARILAGTLTFYEQYF.